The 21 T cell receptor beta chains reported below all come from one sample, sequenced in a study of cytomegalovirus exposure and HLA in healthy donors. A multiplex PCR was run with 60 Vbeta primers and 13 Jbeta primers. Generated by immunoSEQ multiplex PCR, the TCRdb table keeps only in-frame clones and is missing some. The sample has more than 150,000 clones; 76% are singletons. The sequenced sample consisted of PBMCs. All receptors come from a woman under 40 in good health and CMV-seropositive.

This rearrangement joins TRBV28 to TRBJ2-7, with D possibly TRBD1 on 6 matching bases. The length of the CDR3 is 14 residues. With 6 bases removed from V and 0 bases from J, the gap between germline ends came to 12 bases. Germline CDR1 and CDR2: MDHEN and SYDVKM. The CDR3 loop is CASRLTGNSYEQYF. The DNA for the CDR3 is TGTGCCAGCAGGCTAACAGGGAACTCCTACGAGCAGTACTTC.

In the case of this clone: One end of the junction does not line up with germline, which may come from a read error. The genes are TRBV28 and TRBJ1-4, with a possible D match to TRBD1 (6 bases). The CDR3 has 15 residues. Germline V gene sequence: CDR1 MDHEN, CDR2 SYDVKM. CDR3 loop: CAGSLGGATNEKLFF. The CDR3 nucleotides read TGTGCCGGCAGTTTAGGGGGGGCGACTAATGAAAAACTGTTTTTT.

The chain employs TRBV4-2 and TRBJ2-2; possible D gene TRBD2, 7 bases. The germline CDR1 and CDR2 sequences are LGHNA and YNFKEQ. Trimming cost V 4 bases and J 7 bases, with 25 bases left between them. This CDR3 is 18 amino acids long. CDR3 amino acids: CASSRRLVGGAPVGELFF. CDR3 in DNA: TGTGCCAGCAGCCGAAGATTGGTTGGGGGGGCCCCCGTCGGGGAGCTGTTTTTT.

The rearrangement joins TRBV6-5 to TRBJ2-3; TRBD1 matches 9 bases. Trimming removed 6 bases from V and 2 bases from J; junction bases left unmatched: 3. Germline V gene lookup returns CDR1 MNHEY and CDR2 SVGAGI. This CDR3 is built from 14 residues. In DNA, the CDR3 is TGTGCCAGCAGCGGACAGGGGTACACAGATACGCAGTATTTT. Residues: CASSGQGYTDTQYF.

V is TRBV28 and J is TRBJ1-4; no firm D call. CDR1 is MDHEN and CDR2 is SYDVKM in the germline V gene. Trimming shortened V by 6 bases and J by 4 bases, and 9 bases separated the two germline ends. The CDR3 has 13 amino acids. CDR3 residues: CASSRRYNEKLFF. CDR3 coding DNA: TGTGCCAGCAGCCGCAGGTATAATGAAAAACTGTTTTTT.

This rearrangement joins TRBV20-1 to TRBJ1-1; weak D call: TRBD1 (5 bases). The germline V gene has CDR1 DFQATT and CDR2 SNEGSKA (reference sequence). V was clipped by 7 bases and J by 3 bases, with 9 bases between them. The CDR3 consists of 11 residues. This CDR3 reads CSDGGDTEAFF. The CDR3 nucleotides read TGCAGTGATGGGGGGGACACTGAAGCTTTCTTT.

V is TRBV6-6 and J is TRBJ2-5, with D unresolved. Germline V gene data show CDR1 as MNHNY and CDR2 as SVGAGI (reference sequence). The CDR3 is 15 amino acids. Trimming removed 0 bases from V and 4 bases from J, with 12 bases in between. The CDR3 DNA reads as TGTGCCAGCAGTTACTCGAACACCGCATCAGAGACCCAGTACTTC. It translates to CASSYSNTASETQYF.

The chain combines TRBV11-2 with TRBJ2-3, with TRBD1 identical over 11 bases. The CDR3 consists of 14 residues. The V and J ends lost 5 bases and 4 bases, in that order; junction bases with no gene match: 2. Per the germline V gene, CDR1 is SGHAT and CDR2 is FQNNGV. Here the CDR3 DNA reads TGTGCCAGCAGCCAGGGACAGGGGGCAGATACGCAGTATTTT. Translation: CASSQGQGADTQYF.

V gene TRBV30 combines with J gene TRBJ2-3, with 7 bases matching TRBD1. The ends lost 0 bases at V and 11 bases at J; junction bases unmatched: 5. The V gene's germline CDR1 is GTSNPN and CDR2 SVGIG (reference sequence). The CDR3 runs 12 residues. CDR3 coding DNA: TGTGCCTGGAGTGTACAGGGGCAGGAGCAGTATTTT. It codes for CAWSVQGQEQYF. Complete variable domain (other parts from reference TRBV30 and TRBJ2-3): SQTIHQWPATLVQPVGSPLSLECTVEGTSNPNLYWYRQAAGRGLQLLFYSVGIGQISSEVPQNLSASRPQDRQFILSSKKLLLSDSGFYLCAWSVQGQEQYFGPGTRLTVL.

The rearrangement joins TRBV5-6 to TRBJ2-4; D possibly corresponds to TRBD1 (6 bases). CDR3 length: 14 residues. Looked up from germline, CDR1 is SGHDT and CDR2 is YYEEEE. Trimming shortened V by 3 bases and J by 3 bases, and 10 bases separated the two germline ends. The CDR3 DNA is TGTGCCAGCAGCTGGCGGACAGTCAAAAACATTCAGTACTTC. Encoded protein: CASSWRTVKNIQYF. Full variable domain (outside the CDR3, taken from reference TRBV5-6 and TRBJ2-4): DAGVTQSPTHLIKTRGQQVTLRCSPKSGHDTVSWYQQALGQGPQFIFQYYEEEERQRGNFPDRFSGHQFPNYSSELNVNALLLGDSALYLCASSWRTVKNIQYFGAGTRLSVL.

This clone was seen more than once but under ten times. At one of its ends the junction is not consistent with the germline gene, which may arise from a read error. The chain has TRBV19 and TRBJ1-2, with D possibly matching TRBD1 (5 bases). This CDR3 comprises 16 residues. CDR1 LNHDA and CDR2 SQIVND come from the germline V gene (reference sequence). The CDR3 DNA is TGTGCCAGTAGTGTAGAAGGGGTATCTACTGGTTATGGCTACACCTTC. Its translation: CASSVEGVSTGYGYTF.

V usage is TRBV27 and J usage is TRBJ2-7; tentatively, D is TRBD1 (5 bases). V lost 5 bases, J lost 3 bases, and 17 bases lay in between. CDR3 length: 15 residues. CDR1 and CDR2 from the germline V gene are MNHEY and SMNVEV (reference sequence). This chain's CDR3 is CASSPTPTAHYEQYF. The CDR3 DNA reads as TGTGCCAGCAGTCCCACCCCGACAGCCCACTACGAGCAGTACTTC.

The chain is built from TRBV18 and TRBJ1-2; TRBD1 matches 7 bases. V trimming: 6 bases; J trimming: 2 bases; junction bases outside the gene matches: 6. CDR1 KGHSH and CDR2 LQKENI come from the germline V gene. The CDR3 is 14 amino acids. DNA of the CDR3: TGTGCCAGCTCCGCCGACAGGGTAAACTATGGCTACACCTTC. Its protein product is CASSADRVNYGYTF.

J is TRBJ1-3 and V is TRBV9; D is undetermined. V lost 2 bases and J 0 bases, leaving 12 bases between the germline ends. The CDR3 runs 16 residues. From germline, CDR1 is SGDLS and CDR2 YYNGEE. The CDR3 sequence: CASSVSRNSSGNTIYF. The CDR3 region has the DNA TGTGCCAGCAGCGTTTCAAGGAACAGCTCTGGAAACACCATATATTTT.

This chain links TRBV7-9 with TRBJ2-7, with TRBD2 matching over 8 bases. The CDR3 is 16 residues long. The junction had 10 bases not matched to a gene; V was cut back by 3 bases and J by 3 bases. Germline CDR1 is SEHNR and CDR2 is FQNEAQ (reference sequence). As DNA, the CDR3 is TGTGCCAGCAGCTTTGGGGAGCGGGGGACAATCTACGAGCAGTACTTC. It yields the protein CASSFGERGTIYEQYF.

CDR3 in DNA: TGTGCCAGCAGCCGACGGACTAGCGACCCCACAGATACGCAGTATTTT. As protein: CASSRRTSDPTDTQYF. V usage is TRBV4-2 and J usage is TRBJ2-3; 9 nucleotides agree with TRBD2. V gave up 4 bases and J gave up 2 bases; unmatched junction bases: 7. In germline, CDR1 is LGHNA, CDR2 YNFKEQ. This CDR3 has 16 amino acids.

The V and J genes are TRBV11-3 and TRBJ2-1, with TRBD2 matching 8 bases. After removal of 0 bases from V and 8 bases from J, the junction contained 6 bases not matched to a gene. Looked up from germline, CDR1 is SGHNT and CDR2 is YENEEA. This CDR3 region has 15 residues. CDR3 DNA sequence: TGTGCCAGCAGCTTAGATAGCGGGGTCCGGGATGAGCAGTTCTTC. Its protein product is CASSLDSGVRDEQFF.

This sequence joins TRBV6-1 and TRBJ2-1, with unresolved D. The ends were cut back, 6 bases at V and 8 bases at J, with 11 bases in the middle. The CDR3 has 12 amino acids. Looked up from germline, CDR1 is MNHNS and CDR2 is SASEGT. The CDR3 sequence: CASSLVRDEQFF. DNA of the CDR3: TGTGCCAGCAGCCTCGTTCGCGATGAGCAGTTCTTC.

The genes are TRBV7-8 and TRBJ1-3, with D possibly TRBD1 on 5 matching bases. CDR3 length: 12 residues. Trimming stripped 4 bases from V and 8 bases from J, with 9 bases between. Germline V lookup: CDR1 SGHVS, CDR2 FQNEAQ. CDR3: CASSYSQDTIYF. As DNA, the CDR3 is TGTGCCAGCAGCTACTCACAGGACACCATATATTTT.

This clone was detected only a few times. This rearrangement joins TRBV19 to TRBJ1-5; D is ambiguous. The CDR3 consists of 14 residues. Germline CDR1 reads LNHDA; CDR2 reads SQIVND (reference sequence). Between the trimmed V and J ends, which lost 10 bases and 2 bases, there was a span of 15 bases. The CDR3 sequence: CATDARGGNQPQHF. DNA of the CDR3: TGTGCCACTGACGCCCGGGGTGGCAATCAGCCCCAGCATTTT.

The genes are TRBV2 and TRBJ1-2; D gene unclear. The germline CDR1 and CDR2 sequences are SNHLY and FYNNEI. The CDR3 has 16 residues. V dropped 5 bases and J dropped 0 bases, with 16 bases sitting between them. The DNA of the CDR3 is TGTGCCAGCAGTCTCTCCCTGGACGGGACTAACTATGGCTACACCTTC. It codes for CASSLSLDGTNYGYTF.